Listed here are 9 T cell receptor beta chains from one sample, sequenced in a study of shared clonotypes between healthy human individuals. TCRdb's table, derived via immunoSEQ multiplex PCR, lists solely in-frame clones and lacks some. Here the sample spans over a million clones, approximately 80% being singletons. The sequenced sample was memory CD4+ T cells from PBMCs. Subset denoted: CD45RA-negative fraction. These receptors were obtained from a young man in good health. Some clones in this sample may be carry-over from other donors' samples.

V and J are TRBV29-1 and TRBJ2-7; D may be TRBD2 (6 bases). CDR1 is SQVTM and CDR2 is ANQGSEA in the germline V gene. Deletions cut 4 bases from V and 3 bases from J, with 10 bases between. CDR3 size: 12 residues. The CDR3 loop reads CSVGGIVYEQYF. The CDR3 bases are TGCAGCGTTGGCGGGATCGTCTACGAGCAGTACTTC.

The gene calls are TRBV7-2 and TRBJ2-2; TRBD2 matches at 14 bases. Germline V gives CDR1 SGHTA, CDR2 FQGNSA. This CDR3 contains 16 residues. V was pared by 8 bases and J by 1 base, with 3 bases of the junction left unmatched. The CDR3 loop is CASGTSGSRNTGELFF. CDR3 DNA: TGTGCCAGCGGGACTAGCGGGAGTCGGAACACCGGGGAGCTGTTTTTT.

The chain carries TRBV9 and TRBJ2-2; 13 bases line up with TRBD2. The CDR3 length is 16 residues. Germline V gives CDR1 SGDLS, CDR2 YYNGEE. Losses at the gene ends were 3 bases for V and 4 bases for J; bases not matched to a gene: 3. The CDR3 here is CASSGLAGGGTGELFF. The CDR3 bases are TGTGCCAGCAGCGGACTAGCGGGAGGAGGCACCGGGGAGCTGTTTTTT.

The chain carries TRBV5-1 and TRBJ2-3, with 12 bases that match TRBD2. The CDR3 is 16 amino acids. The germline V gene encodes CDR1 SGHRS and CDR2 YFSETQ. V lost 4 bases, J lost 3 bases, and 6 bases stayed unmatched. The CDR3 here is CASSQGGLAGTDTQYF. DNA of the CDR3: TGCGCCAGCAGCCAGGGCGGACTAGCGGGAACAGATACGCAGTATTTT. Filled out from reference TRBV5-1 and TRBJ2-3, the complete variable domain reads KAGVTQTPRYLIKTRGQQVTLSCSPISGHRSVSWYQQTPGQGLQFLFEYFSETQRNKGNFPGRFSGRQFSNSRSEMNVSTLELGDSALYLCASSQGGLAGTDTQYFGPGTRLTVL.

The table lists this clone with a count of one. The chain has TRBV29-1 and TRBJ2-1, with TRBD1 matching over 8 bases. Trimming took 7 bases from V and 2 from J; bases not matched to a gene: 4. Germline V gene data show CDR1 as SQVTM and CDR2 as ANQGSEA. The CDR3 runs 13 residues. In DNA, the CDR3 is TGCAGCGCCCTGACAGGGGCCTACAATGAGCAGTTCTTC. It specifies CSALTGAYNEQFF.

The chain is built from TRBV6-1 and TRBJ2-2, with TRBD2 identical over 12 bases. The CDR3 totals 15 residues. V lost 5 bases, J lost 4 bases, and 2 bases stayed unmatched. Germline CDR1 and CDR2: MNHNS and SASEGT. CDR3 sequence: CASSRLAGATGELFF. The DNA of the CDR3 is TGTGCCAGCAGTAGACTAGCGGGAGCCACCGGGGAGCTGTTTTTT.

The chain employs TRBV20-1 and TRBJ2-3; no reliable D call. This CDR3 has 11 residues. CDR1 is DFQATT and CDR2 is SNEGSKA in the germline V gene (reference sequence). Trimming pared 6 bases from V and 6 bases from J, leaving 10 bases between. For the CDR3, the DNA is TGCAGTGCCACGGGTGGTGATACGCAGTATTTT. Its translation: CSATGGDTQYF.

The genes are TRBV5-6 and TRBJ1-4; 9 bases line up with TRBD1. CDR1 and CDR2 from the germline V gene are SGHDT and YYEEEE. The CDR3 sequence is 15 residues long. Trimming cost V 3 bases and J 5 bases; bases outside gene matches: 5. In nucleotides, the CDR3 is TGTGCCAGCAGCTCATTAGGACAGGGGAATGAAAAACTGTTTTTT. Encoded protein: CASSSLGQGNEKLFF.

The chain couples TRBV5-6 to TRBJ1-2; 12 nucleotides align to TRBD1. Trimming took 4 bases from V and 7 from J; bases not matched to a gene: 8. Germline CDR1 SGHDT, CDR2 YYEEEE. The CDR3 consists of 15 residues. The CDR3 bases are TGTGCCAGCAGCCTTCCGGGACAGGGGGCCGGTGGCTACACCTTC. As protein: CASSLPGQGAGGYTF.